This T cell receptor beta chain was sequenced during a study of T-cell reconstitution after alpha-beta-depleted transplantation in children. TCRbeta library preparation incorporated unique molecular identifiers. MiXCR, run by TCRdb on the PCR reads, gives a single entry per CDR3 protein. This sample has 350,000 to 450,000 distinct CDR3 sequences, with around 21% found just once. The V end lost 3 bases, the J end lost 1 base, and 10 bases lay between the germline ends. The CDR3 has 15 residues. The clonotype comes from a human donor who donated a stem cell graft to a child with acute myeloid leukemia. The chain carries TRBV12-3 or TRBV12-4 and TRBJ1-5; D call uncertain. This material consisted of PBMCs from the stem cell graft donor, taken from the stem cell graft. CDR3 bases: TGTGCCAGCAGTTTGCCCGGTGGGAGCAATCAGCCCCAGCATTTT. Encoded protein: CASSLPGGSNQPQHF.